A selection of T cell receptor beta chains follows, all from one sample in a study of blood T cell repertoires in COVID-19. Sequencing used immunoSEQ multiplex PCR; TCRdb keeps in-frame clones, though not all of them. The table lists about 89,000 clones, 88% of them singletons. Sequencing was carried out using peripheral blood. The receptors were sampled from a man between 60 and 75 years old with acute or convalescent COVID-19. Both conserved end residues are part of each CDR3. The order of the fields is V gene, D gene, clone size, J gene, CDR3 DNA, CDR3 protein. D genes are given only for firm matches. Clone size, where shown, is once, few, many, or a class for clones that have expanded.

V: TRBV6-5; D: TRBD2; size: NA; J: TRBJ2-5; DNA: TGTGCCAGCAGTTACTCGCCCAGCGGGGGGTGGGAGACCCAGTACTTC; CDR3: CASSYSPSGGWETQYF
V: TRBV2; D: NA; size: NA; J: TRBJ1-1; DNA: TGTGCCAGCAATACTGGGGACACGATAAACACTGAAGCTTTCTTT; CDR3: CASNTGDTINTEAFF
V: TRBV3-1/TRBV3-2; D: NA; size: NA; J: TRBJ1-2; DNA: TGTGCCAGCAGCCAGGTCTCGGGAGCCCCTTATGGCTACACCTTC; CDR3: CASSQVSGAPYGYTF
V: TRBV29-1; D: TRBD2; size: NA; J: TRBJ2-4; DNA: TGCAGCGTTGATGGGGTCCGGGTTAGCGGGGCCAAAAACATTCAGTACTTC; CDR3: CSVDGVRVSGAKNIQYF
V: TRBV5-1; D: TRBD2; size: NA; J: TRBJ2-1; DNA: TGCGCCAGCAGCTTTCGGCTAGCGGGGGACAATGAGCAGTTCTTC; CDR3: CASSFRLAGDNEQFF
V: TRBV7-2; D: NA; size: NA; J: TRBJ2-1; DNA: TGTGCCAGCAGCTCCTCGGCGGTAGCGAAGTCCTACAATGAGCAGTTCTTC; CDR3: CASSSSAVAKSYNEQFF
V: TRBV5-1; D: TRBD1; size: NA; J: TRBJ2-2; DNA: TGCGCCAGCAGCACCAGGGGGGACAGGGGCTTTTCGAACACCGGGGAGCTGTTTTTT; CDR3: CASSTRGDRGFSNTGELFF
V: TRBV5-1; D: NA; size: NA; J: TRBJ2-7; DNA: TGCGCCAGCAGCTTAGGCGGTACCTACGAGCAGTACTTC; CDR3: CASSLGGTYEQYF
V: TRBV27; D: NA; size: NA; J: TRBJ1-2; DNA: TGTGCCAGCAGTCCGTACAGGACAGAACTCTATGGCTACACCTTC; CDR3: CASSPYRTELYGYTF
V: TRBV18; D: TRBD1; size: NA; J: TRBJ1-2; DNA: TGTGCCAGCTCACTAGCCCAAGGACAGGGTGGATATGGCTACACCTTC; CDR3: CASSLAQGQGGYGYTF
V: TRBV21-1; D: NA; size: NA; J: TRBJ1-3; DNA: TGTGCCAGCAGCAAATCTGGGACAGGAAACACCATATATTTT; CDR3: CASSKSGTGNTIYF
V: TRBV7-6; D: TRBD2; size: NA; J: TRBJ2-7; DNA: TGTGCCAGCAGCTTATCTTGGACTAGCGGGAGCGGCTACGAGCAGTACTTC; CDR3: CASSLSWTSGSGYEQYF
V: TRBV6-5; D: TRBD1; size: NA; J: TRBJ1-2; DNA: TGTGCCAGCTGGGCCAGGGGGCAAGGCTACACCTTC; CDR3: CASWARGQGYTF
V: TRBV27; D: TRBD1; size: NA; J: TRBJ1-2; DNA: TGTGCCAGCAGTCCCCCCGGGACAGGGGTCTATGGCTACACCTTC; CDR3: CASSPPGTGVYGYTF
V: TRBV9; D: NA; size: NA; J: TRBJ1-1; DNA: TGTGCCAGCAGCGTAGATCCGGTATTCACTGAAGCTTTCTTT; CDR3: CASSVDPVFTEAFF
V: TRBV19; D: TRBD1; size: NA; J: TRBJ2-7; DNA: TGTGCCAGTAGTCCGGGACAGGGGATTGGCGAGCAGTACTTC; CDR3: CASSPGQGIGEQYF
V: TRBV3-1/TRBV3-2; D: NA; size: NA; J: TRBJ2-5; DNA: TGTGCCAGCAGCCAAGATAGTACTCTAAGGACCCAGTACTTC; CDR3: CASSQDSTLRTQYF
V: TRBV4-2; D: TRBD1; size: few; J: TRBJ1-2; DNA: TGTGCCAGCAGCCTCCCGGACAGGGGACAAAATTATGGCTACACCTTC; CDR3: CASSLPDRGQNYGYTF
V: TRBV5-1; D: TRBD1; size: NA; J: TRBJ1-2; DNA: TGCGCCAGCAGCCCACTCCAGGGGGCCGGATATGGCTACACCTTC; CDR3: CASSPLQGAGYGYTF
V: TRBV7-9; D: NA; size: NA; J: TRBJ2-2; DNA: TGTGCCAGCAGCTTAATCGGGGGAAACACCGGGGAGCTGTTTTTT; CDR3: CASSLIGGNTGELFF
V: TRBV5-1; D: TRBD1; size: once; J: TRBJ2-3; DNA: TGCGCCAGCAGCTTGGCGGGACAGTTCACAGATACGCAGTATTTT; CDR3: CASSLAGQFTDTQYF
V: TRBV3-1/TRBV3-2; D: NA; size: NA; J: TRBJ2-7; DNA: TGTGCCAGCAGCCATCTAAACTACGAGCAGTACTTC; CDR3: CASSHLNYEQYF
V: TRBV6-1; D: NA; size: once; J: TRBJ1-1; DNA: TGTGCCAGCAGTGAAGCTGGAGGAGAAGCTTTCTTT; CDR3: CASSEAGGEAFF
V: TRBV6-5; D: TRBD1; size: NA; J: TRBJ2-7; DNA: TGTGCCAGCAGTCACACCGGGACAGGGAAGTACGAGCAGTACTTC; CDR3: CASSHTGTGKYEQYF
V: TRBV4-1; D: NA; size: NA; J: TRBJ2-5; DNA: TGCGCCAGCAGCCAAGGGGGCGTTAGCTGGGAGACCCAGTACTTC; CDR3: CASSQGGVSWETQYF
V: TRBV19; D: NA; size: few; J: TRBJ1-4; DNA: TGTGCCAGTAGTATACAACACGACAGCCTTAATGAAAAACTGTTTTTT; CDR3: CASSIQHDSLNEKLFF
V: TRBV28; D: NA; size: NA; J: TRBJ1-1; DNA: TGTGCCAGCAGTTTACGGACAGCGTCAAACACTGAAGCTTTCTTT; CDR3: CASSLRTASNTEAFF
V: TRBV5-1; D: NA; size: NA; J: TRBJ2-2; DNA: TGCGCCAGCAGCCGGTCGGTGTTCGGCGGCGGGGAGCTGTTTTTT; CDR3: CASSRSVFGGGELFF
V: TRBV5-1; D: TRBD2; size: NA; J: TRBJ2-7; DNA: TGCGCCAGCAGCCGCCTAGCGGGGGCATCCTACGAGCAGTACTTC; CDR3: CASSRLAGASYEQYF
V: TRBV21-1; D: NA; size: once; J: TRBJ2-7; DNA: TGTGCCAGCTGTGGACACCGTACGACTTACGAGCAGTACTTC; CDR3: CASCGHRTTYEQYF
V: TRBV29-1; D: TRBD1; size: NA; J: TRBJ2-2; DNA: TGCAGCGTTGAGGACAGGGGAAATGGGGAGCTGTTTTTT; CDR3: CSVEDRGNGELFF
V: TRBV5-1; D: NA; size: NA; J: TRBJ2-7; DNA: TGCGCCAGCAGACTAGCCGGGCCCAATGGAGCCGAGCAGTACTTC; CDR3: CASRLAGPNGAEQYF
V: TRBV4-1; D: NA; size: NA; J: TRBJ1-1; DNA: TGCGCCAGCAGCCAAGACCCGGACACTGAAGCTTTCTTT; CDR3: CASSQDPDTEAFF
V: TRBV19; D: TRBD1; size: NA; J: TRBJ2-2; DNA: TGTGCCAGTAGGACGACAGGGCCCGGGGAGCTGTTTTTT; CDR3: CASRTTGPGELFF
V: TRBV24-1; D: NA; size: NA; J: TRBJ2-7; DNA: TGTGCCACCAGTGAGGGGGGCTACGAGCAGTACTTC; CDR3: CATSEGGYEQYF
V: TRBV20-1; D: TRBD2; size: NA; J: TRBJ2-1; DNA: TGCAGTGCTAGTAGGATAGCGGGAGTCGGCGATGAGCAGTTCTTC; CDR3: CSASRIAGVGDEQFF
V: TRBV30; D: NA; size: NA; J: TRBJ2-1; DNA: TGTGCCTGGTTCGGGCAGGGGCTCAATGAGCAGTTCTTC; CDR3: CAWFGQGLNEQFF
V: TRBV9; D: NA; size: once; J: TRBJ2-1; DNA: TGTGCCAGCAGCAGCCCTAGCGTCTCCTACAATGAGCAGTTCTTC; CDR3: CASSSPSVSYNEQFF
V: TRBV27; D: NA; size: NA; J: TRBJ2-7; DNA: TGTGCCAGCAGTTTCAGGGGCCCTGGAGGGCAGTACTTC; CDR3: CASSFRGPGGQYF